The sample holds one count of the clone carrying this T cell receptor (beta chain). Its cognate antigen is unknown. These data come from a study of cytomegalovirus exposure and HLA in healthy donors. Study observations and caveats: Whilst most TCR sequences proved rare, a subset of public TCRs occurred across many donors. Reported findings show TCR beta sequences accurately forecast HLA-A and HLA-B alleles in most subjects.

The length of the CDR3 is 14 residues. Trimming pared 1 base from V and 0 bases from J, leaving 7 bases between. Germline CDR1 SGHTS, CDR2 YDEGEE. Vbeta (60) and Jbeta (13) primers were used in the PCR. Assay: immunoSEQ multiplex PCR; the TCRdb copy retains only in-frame clones and omits some. This table has some 100,000 clones, approximately 69% appearing once. The chain is built from TRBV5-8 and TRBJ1-1; D remains unclear. The origin of this receptor is a woman in her 50s in good health and CMV-seropositive. The sequenced sample was PBMCs. CDR3 DNA: TGTGCCAGCAGCTTGACACACCTGAACACTGAAGCTTTCTTT. It translates to CASSLTHLNTEAFF.